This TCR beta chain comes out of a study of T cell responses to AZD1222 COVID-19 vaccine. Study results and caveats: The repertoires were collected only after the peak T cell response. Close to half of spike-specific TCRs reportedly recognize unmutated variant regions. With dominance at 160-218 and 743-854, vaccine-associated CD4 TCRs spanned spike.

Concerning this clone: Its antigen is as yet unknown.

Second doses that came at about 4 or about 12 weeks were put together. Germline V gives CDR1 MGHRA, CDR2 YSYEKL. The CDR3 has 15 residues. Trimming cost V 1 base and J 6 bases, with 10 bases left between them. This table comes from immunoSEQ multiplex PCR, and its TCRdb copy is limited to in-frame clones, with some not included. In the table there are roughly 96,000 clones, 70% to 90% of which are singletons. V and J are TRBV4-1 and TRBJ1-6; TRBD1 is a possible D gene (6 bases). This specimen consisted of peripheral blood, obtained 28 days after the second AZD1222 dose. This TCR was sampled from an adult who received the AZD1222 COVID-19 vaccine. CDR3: CASSQVGGFNSPLHF. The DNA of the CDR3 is TGCGCCAGCAGCCAAGTGGGGGGCTTTAATTCACCCCTCCACTTT.